The rows below give T cell receptor beta chains drawn from one sample of a study of T cell repertoires in cytomegalovirus infection. Which antigens these TCRs recognize remains unknown. TCRdb processed the reads anew with MiXCR; each CDR3 protein has one entry. The table has 110,000 or so distinct CDR3 sequences, 30% seen once; the top ten hold around two fifths. The sample consisted of CD8+ T cells from cultured PBMCs, taken from culture after CMV antigen stimulation. The receptors stem from a human donor in good health (CMV status not recorded). Some clones in this sample may be carry-over from other donors' samples. CDR3s include the opening cysteine and the closing phenylalanine or tryptophan. D genes are given only for firm matches. Where a row states a size, it is once, few, many or the class of an expanded clone; other rows omit it.

TRBJ2-7,-,TRBV6-6,-,TGTGCCAGCAGTTTCAACAGCCTCACACCCTACGAGCAGTACTTC,CASSFNSLTPYEQYF
TRBJ2-7,-,TRBV20-1,-,TGCAGTGCTAGTAAAGGTGCCCGACTGAACTACGAGCAGTACTTC,CSASKGARLNYEQYF
TRBJ1-6,many,TRBV6-2/TRBV6-3,-,TGTGCCAGCATGTGGGGCTCCTATAATTCACCCCTCCACTTT,CASMWGSYNSPLHF
TRBJ1-2,-,TRBV5-1,-,TGCGCCAGCAGCTCCCCGACCTACTATGGCTACACCTTC,CASSSPTYYGYTF
TRBJ1-5,-,TRBV7-9,-,TGTGCCAGCAGCTTATATTCAAACCAGGAGCCCAGGGATCAGCCCCAGCATTTT,CASSLYSNQEPRDQPQHF
TRBJ2-2,few,TRBV6-5,-,TGTGCCAGCAGTTACTCGTCGCCGGGACACTTCACCGGGGAGCTGTTTTTT,CASSYSSPGHFTGELFF
TRBJ2-5,few,TRBV2,TRBD2,TGTGCCAGCAAAGCGAGCGGGAGATGGTCGGAGACCCAGTACTTC,CASKASGRWSETQYF
TRBJ2-2,-,TRBV6-5,-,TGTGCCAGCAGTTGGGGGGCAAACACCGGGGAGCTGTTTTTT,CASSWGANTGELFF
TRBJ2-2,many,TRBV10-3,TRBD1,TGTGCCATCAGTAGGAGACAGGGGACGAACACCGGGGAGCTGTTTTTT,CAISRRQGTNTGELFF
TRBJ1-2,many,TRBV19,-,TGTGCCAGTAGTACCTACAGGGATGGCTACACCTTC,CASSTYRDGYTF
TRBJ2-2,few,TRBV7-3,TRBD1,TGTGCCAGCAGTCACAGGGGGTTGAGTCTTTCCGGGGAGCTGTTTTTT,CASSHRGLSLSGELFF
TRBJ2-3,-,TRBV9,TRBD1,TGTGCCAGCAGCGCGGACAGGGGATATATCCAGTATTTT,CASSADRGYIQYF
TRBJ2-2,many,TRBV7-2,-,TGTGCCAGCAGCTTATTTTTGGAAGAGCTGTTTTTT,CASSLFLEELFF
TRBJ2-7,few,TRBV20-1,-,TGCAGTGCTAGTGAGGGACCGCCTATAATCTACGAGCAGTACTTC,CSASEGPPIIYEQYF
TRBJ2-7,-,TRBV10-2,-,TGCGCCAGCAGTGAGTCGCCGGAGGAGGGAAACGAGCAGTACTTC,CASSESPEEGNEQYF
TRBJ1-1,many,TRBV7-3,-,TGTGCCAGCAGCTTATGGGGAGGGGCGAACACTGAAGCTTTCTTT,CASSLWGGANTEAFF
TRBJ2-7,few,TRBV6-5,-,TGTGCCAGCAGTTACTTAAACAGGGTGGGGGCAACCTACGAGCAGTACTTC,CASSYLNRVGATYEQYF
TRBJ1-1,few,TRBV7-9,-,TGTGCCAGCAGGTACCCCGCAGGGAACACTGAAGCTTTCTTT,CASRYPAGNTEAFF
TRBJ1-2,once,TRBV28,TRBD1,TGTGCCAGCAGGGGACAGGCCGATCACTATGGCTACACCTTC,CASRGQADHYGYTF
TRBJ1-6,-,TRBV4-3,-,TGCGCCAGCAGCCAAGGGTTGGACAGCCCCTATAATTCACCCCTCCACTTT,CASSQGLDSPYNSPLHF
TRBJ2-7,-,TRBV7-6,-,TGTGCCAGCACCTTAATGGACAGCCTCCGCTACGAGCAGTACTTC,CASTLMDSLRYEQYF
TRBJ2-6,-,TRBV15,-,TGTGCCACCAGCAGAGCACCTGGGGGGGCCAACGTCCTGACTTTC,CATSRAPGGANVLTF
TRBJ2-6,-,TRBV12-3/TRBV12-4,-,TGTGCCAGCAGTCCATTGACAGCCGATGACTCTGGGGCCAACGTCCTGACTTTC,CASSPLTADDSGANVLTF
TRBJ2-7,few,TRBV7-8,-,TGTGCCAGCAGCGATGGAGTGACACGGCCATATGTCGAGCAGTACTTC,CASSDGVTRPYVEQYF
TRBJ1-6,-,TRBV11-1,-,TGTGCCAGCAGCGCCAATATCTGGGGATCACCCCTCCACTTT,CASSANIWGSPLHF
TRBJ2-3,-,TRBV4-2,TRBD2,TGTGCCAGCAGCCCCCGAGGTCCGGGGGGGCCCACAGATACGCAGTATTTT,CASSPRGPGGPTDTQYF
TRBJ2-5,-,TRBV12-3/TRBV12-4,-,TGTGCCAGCAGTTTCCTGGGTGTGGAGACCCAGTACTTC,CASSFLGVETQYF
TRBJ2-7,-,TRBV7-9,-,TGTGCCAGCAGCTCACCTGACGAGAAGATCTACGAGCAGTACTTC,CASSSPDEKIYEQYF
TRBJ1-5,-,TRBV19,-,TGTGCCAGTAGCACAGATAATCAGCCCCAGCATTTT,CASSTDNQPQHF
TRBJ2-7,-,TRBV6-6,-,TGTGCCAGCAGTTACGTTTATGGCTCCTACGAGCAGTACTTC,CASSYVYGSYEQYF
TRBJ2-5,-,TRBV7-8,TRBD2,TGTGCCAGCAGCTTAGTTGGGTGGGCGGGGGGACCTTTGGAGACCCAGTACTTC,CASSLVGWAGGPLETQYF
TRBJ2-1,many,TRBV7-6,TRBD2,TGTGCCAGCAGCTTCAGAGCACCGGGACTACCCTTTAATGAGCAGTTCTTC,CASSFRAPGLPFNEQFF
TRBJ1-4,many,TRBV7-2,TRBD1,TGTGCCAGCAGCTTACTCTCCGGGACAGCCTATGAAAAACTGTTTTTT,CASSLLSGTAYEKLFF
TRBJ2-7,-,TRBV28,TRBD1,TGTGCCAGCACTTCCTTAGGGGGCGGGCAGGGGGACTACGAGCAGTACTTC,CASTSLGGGQGDYEQYF
TRBJ1-6,-,TRBV4-2,-,TGTGCCAACAGCCAAGATCTCCAGGGCGGGTCACCCCTCCACTTT,CANSQDLQGGSPLHF
TRBJ1-2,-,TRBV5-3,-,TGTGCCAGCAGCTTGGAGGGAGGCGTTTTATTTACTCTCGAATTC,CASSLEGGVLFTLEF
TRBJ1-1,-,TRBV6-2/TRBV6-3,TRBD1,TGTGCCAGCAGGTGGACAGGGGCCGCTGAAGCTTTCTTT,CASRWTGAAEAFF
TRBJ1-4,-,TRBV5-6,-,TGTGCCAGCAGCTTGGCCGGGGATAATGAAAAACTGTTTTTT,CASSLAGDNEKLFF
TRBJ1-2,few,TRBV2,-,TGTGCCAGCAGCCGTATAGCTAACTATGGCTACACCTTC,CASSRIANYGYTF
TRBJ2-1,-,TRBV25-1,-,TGTGCCAGCAGTGGTAACAGGGAGCAGTTCTTC,CASSGNREQFF
TRBJ2-2,-,TRBV11-1,-,TGTGCCGGACGACGAGGGACCGGGGAGCTGTTTTTT,CAGRRGTGELFF
TRBJ2-2,few,TRBV2,-,TGTGCCAGCAGGAAAAGTAGGGGAGAACCCGGGGAGCTGTTTTTT,CASRKSRGEPGELFF
TRBJ1-2,-,TRBV6-1,-,TGTGCCAGCAGTGAAGTGGCGGAGAATAACTATGGCTACACCTTC,CASSEVAENNYGYTF
TRBJ2-3,-,TRBV5-1,-,TGCGCCAGCAGCGATTCCTGGGGTACGCAGTATTTT,CASSDSWGTQYF
TRBJ2-7,many,TRBV6-1,-,TGTGCCAGCACTATCGCTTTCGAGCAGTACTTC,CASTIAFEQYF
TRBJ1-1,-,TRBV7-8,-,TGTGCCAGCAGCCTTCGACGACGGGGTGGGAACACTGAAGCTTACTTT,CASSLRRRGGNTEAYF
TRBJ1-2,few,TRBV28,TRBD1,TGTGCCAGCAGTCCGGGGACAGGGGAAAACTATGGCTACACCTTC,CASSPGTGENYGYTF